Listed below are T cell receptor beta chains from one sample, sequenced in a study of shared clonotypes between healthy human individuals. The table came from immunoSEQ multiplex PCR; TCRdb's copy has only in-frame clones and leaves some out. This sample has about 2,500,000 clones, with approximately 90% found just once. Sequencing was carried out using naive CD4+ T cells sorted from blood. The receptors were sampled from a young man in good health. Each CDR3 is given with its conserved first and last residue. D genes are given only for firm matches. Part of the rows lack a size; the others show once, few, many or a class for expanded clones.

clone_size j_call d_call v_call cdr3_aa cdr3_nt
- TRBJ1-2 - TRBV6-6 CASMPTSYGYTF TGTGCCAGCATGCCGACCAGCTATGGCTACACCTTC
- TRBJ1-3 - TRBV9 CASSGSDIGNTIYF TGTGCCAGCAGCGGGTCGGACATCGGAAACACCATATATTTT
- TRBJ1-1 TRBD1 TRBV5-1 CASSAGQYLNTEAFF TGCGCCAGCAGCGCGGGACAGTACCTGAACACTGAAGCTTTCTTT
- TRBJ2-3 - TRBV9 CASSVDPTDTQYF TGTGCCAGCAGCGTAGACCCAACAGATACGCAGTATTTT
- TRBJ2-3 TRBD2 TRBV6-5 CASSIGLARDTQYF TGTGCCAGCAGTATCGGACTAGCGAGGGATACGCAGTATTTT
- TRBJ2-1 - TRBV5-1 CASSTDFLEQFF TGCGCCAGCAGCACAGACTTCCTTGAGCAGTTCTTC
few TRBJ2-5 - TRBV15 CATSRGQETQYF TGTGCCACCAGCAGAGGCCAAGAGACCCAGTACTTC
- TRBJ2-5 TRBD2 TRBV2 CASSERSGGIRRETQYF TGTGCCAGCAGTGAAAGAAGCGGGGGGATTCGAAGAGAGACCCAGTACTTC
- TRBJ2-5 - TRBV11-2 CASRVTGSETQYF TGTGCCAGCCGAGTCACAGGAAGCGAGACCCAGTACTTC
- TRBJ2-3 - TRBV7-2 CASNRLTDTQYF TGTGCCAGCAATCGTCTAACAGATACGCAGTATTTT
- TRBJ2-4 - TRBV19 CASSMGWNIQYF TGTGCCAGTAGTATGGGGTGGAACATTCAGTACTTC
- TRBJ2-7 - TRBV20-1 CSGASQIEQYF TGCAGCGGCGCGTCCCAAATAGAGCAGTACTTC
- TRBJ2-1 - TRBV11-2 CASSLMGRPSSYNEQFF TGTGCCAGCAGCTTAATGGGTAGACCGAGCTCCTACAATGAGCAGTTCTTC
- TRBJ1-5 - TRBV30 CAWSEAVSQPQHF TGTGCCTGGAGTGAGGCTGTTTCCCAGCCCCAGCATTTT
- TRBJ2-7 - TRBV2 CASKGAGIYSEQYF TGTGCCAGCAAAGGGGCAGGGATCTACTCCGAGCAGTACTTC
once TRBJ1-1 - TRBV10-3 CAISRDGITEAFF TGTGCCATCAGTCGGGATGGTATCACTGAAGCTTTCTTT
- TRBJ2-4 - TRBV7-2 CASSAPGALAKNIQYF TGTGCCAGCAGTGCCCCGGGGGCATTAGCCAAAAACATTCAGTACTTC
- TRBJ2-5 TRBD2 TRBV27 CASRTKTSGGAGIWETQYF TGTGCCAGCAGGACAAAGACTAGCGGGGGGGCCGGTATTTGGGAGACCCAGTACTTC
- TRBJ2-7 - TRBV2 CASRDNTPGF TGTGCCAGCAGGGACAACACCCCAGGCTTC
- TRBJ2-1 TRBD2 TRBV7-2 CASSPRGAGGGNEQFF TGTGCCAGCAGCCCGAGAGGAGCGGGAGGGGGCAATGAGCAGTTCTTC
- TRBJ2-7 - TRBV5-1 CASRDSRSYEQYF TGCGCCAGCAGGGACAGCCGTTCCTACGAGCAGTACTTC
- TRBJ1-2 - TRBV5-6 CASSWGSGYTF TGTGCCAGCAGCTGGGGGAGCGGCTACACCTTC
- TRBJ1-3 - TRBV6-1 CASSEVAAYSGNTIYF TGTGCCAGCAGTGAGGTGGCAGCATACTCTGGAAACACCATATATTTT
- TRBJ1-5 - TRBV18 CASSPSQDDSNQPQHF TGTGCCAGCTCACCATCGCAGGACGATAGCAATCAGCCCCAGCATTTT
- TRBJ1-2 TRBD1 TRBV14 CASSQGGQGYYGYTF TGTGCCAGCAGCCAGGGGGGACAGGGATACTATGGCTACACCTTC
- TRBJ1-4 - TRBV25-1 CASSEKQGGAEKLFF TGTGCCAGCAGTGAAAAACAGGGTGGTGCTGAAAAACTGTTTTTT
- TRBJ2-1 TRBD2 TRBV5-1 CASSTGTSGANEQFF TGCGCCAGCAGCACAGGGACTAGCGGGGCCAATGAGCAGTTCTTC
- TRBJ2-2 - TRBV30 CAWRTVNTGELFF TGTGCCTGGAGGACAGTGAACACCGGGGAGCTGTTTTTT
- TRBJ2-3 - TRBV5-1 CASSLTTDTQYF TGCGCCAGCAGCTTGACCACAGATACGCAGTATTTT
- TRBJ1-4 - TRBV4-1 CASSQDVSGEKLFF TGCGCCAGCAGCCAAGATGTGAGTGGAGAAAAACTGTTTTTT
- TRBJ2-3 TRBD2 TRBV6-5 CASRALLAADTQYF TGTGCCAGCAGAGCCCTACTAGCGGCAGATACGCAGTATTTT
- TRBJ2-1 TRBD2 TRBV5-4 CATQRGSSYNEQFF TGTGCCACCCAGCGGGGAAGCTCCTACAATGAGCAGTTCTTC
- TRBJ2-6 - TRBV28 CASSPINSGANVLTF TGTGCCAGCAGCCCTATCAATTCTGGGGCCAACGTCCTGACTTTC
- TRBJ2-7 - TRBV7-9 CASSSGIGGTYEQYF TGTGCCAGCAGCTCGGGAATCGGCGGAACCTACGAGCAGTACTTC
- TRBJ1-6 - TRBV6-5 CASSLRVESPLHF TGTGCCAGCAGCCTTCGAGTTGAGTCACCCCTCCACTTT
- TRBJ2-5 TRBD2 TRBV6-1 CASSHAAGEPHF TGTGCCAGCAGCCACGCGGCGGGGGAACCGCACTTC
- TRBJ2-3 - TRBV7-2 CASSSASTDTQYF TGTGCCAGCAGCTCCGCATCTACAGATACGCAGTATTTT
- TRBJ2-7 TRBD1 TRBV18 CASSPQGIGTVIEQYF TGTGCCAGCTCACCACAGGGGATTGGGACAGTCATCGAGCAGTACTTC
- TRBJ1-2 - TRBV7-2 CASSLELGPYGYTF TGTGCCAGCAGCTTAGAGCTAGGTCCCTATGGCTACACCTTC
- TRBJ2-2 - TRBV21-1 CASSKVRLGYTGELFF TGTGCCAGCAGCAAAGTTAGGCTGGGGTACACCGGGGAGCTGTTTTTT
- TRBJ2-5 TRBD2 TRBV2 CASSVGLTSGGETQYF TGTGCCAGCAGTGTGGGGCTGACTAGCGGGGGTGAGACCCAGTACTTC
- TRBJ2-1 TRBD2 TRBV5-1 CASSPIPGLVIDEQFF TGCGCCAGCAGCCCGATCCCGGGACTAGTAATTGATGAGCAGTTCTTC
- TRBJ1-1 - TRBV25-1 CASSARGGNTEAFF TGTGCCAGCAGTGCCAGGGGAGGAAACACTGAAGCTTTCTTT
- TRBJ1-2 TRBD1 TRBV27 CASRPGTGGIYGYTF TGTGCCAGCAGACCCGGGACAGGGGGCATCTATGGCTACACCTTC
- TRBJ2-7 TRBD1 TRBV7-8 CASSLVGQGTDEQYF TGTGCCAGCAGCTTGGTCGGGCAGGGGACAGACGAGCAGTACTTC
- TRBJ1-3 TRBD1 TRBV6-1 CASSTGGLGNTIYF TGTGCCAGCAGCACAGGGGGTCTCGGAAACACCATATATTTT
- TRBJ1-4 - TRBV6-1 CASSLGADLAEKLFF TGTGCCAGCAGTCTGGGGGCGGACTTGGCTGAAAAACTGTTTTTT
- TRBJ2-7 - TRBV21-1 CASPRDRIPHEQYF TGTGCCAGCCCCAGGGACAGAATTCCCCACGAGCAGTACTTC
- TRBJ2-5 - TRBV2 CASSPGGETQYF TGTGCCAGCAGTCCCGGAGGTGAGACCCAGTACTTC
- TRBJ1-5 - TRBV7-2 CASSQGPIQPQHF TGTGCCAGCAGTCAGGGCCCTATTCAGCCCCAGCATTTT
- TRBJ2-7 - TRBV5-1 CASSLVGGGSYEQYF TGCGCCAGCAGCTTGGTAGGCGGCGGCTCCTACGAGCAGTACTTC
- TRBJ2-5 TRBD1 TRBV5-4 CASSLGTGVQETQYF TGTGCCAGCAGCTTGGGGACAGGGGTACAAGAGACCCAGTACTTC
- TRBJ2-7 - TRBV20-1 CRGAGAYEQYF TGCCGGGGGGCAGGGGCCTACGAGCAGTACTTC
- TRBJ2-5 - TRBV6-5 CASSFPPTETQYF TGTGCCAGCAGTTTTCCCCCTACGGAGACCCAGTACTTC
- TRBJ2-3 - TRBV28 CASSGPLGGRADTQYF TGTGCCAGCAGTGGACCTCTGGGGGGCCGGGCAGATACGCAGTATTTT
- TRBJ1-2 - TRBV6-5 CASKIGGAGNYGYTF TGTGCCAGCAAGATCGGGGGCGCGGGGAACTATGGCTACACCTTC
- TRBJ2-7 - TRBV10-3 CAISESTRSSYEQYF TGTGCCATCAGTGAGTCGACAAGGAGCTCCTACGAGCAGTACTTC
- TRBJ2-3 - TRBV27 CAPSRGRSHTQYF TGTGCCCCCTCACGGGGGAGGTCCCATACGCAGTATTTT
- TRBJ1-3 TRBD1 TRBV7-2 CASSLGQGNGNTIYF TGTGCCAGCAGCCTAGGACAGGGTAATGGAAACACCATATATTTT